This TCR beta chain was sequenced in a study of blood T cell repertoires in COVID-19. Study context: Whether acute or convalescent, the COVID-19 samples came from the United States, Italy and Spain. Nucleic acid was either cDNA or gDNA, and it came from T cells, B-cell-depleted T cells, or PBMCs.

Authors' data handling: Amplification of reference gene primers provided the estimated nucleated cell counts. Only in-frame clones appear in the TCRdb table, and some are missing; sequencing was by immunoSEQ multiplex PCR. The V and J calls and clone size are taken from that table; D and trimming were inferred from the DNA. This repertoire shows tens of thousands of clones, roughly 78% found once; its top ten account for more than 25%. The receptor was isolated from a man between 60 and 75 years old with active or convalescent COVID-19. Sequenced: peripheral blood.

This CDR3 reads CASRNSGNTIYF. The DNA of the CDR3 is TGTGCCAGCAGAAACTCTGGAAACACCATATATTTT. This chain links TRBV19 with TRBJ1-3; D unclear. The V gene lost 9 bases and the J gene lost 0 bases, with 6 bases spanning the gap. There are 12 residues in the CDR3. Germline loops: CDR1 LNHDA, CDR2 SQIVND (reference sequence).